Listed below are T cell receptor beta chains from one sample, sequenced in a study of blood T cell repertoires in COVID-19. TCRdb's table, derived via immunoSEQ multiplex PCR, lists solely in-frame clones and lacks some. The top ten hold about 5.2% of the sample, which has around 270,000 clones, about 87% seen once. The sequenced sample consisted of peripheral blood. These receptor sequences come from an older woman with COVID-19, enrolled during active disease. Each CDR3 is given with its conserved first and last residue. The D gene is left open where the match is weak. Where a row states a size, it is once, few, many or the class of an expanded clone; other rows omit it.

d_call,cdr3_length,clone_size,j_call,v_call,cdr3_nt,cdr3_aa
.,15,.,TRBJ1-2,TRBV6-5,TGTGCCAGCAGTTACTCGTGGGGGGATGGCTATGGCTACACCTTC,CASSYSWGDGYGYTF
.,13,.,TRBJ2-3,TRBV10-3,TGTGCCATCAGTGAGGGAGGGACCTACCGGCAGTATTTT,CAISEGGTYRQYF
.,19,.,TRBJ1-6,TRBV12-1,TGTGCCAGCAGCTTTGAGCTCTGGGGGCGGGACAGGGACAATTCACCCCTCCACTTT,CASSFELWGRDRDNSPLHF
TRBD2,16,.,TRBJ2-7,TRBV7-2,TGTGCCAGCAGCTTATCGAGGCTAGCGGGAAGGCACGAGCAGTACTTC,CASSLSRLAGRHEQYF
.,15,.,TRBJ1-2,TRBV7-2,TGTGCCAGCAGCCCAGAGTCAGGGATCTTCTATGGCTACACCTTC,CASSPESGIFYGYTF
TRBD2,12,.,TRBJ2-7,TRBV30,TGTGCCTGGACCCCCGGGGGGACCGAGCAGTACTTC,CAWTPGGTEQYF
TRBD1,16,.,TRBJ1-3,TRBV14,TGTGCCAGCAGCCAAAGGGGGCAGGGCGAAGGAAACACCATATATTTT,CASSQRGQGEGNTIYF
TRBD1,20,.,TRBJ1-1,TRBV3-1/TRBV3-2,TGTGCCAGCAGCTCAAAGGCGGGACAGGGCCTACCCGGGGGGAACACTGAAGCTTTCTTT,CASSSKAGQGLPGGNTEAFF
.,15,.,TRBJ2-7,TRBV7-2,TGTGCCAGCAGCTCCCCCTCGGTAGCCTCCTACGAGCAGTACTTC,CASSSPSVASYEQYF
.,13,.,TRBJ2-2,TRBV28,TGTGCCAGCACCCTACGTTTCCCCGGGGAGCTGTTTTTT,CASTLRFPGELFF
.,13,.,TRBJ2-1,TRBV7-9,TGTGCCAGCAGTGCGGGAAACTACAATGAGCAGTTCTTC,CASSAGNYNEQFF
.,13,.,TRBJ2-7,TRBV2,TGTGCCAGCAGATCGCACAGGGTGGTTGAGCAGTACTTC,CASRSHRVVEQYF
TRBD2,15,.,TRBJ2-1,TRBV3-1/TRBV3-2,TGTGCCAGCAGCCAAGATCTTGCGGGAGGGAATGAGCAGTTCTTC,CASSQDLAGGNEQFF
.,14,once,TRBJ1-2,TRBV5-1,TGCGCCAGCAGTTCCCTGAGGGAGGCCTATGGCTACACCTTC,CASSSLREAYGYTF
.,16,.,TRBJ1-2,TRBV14,TGTGCCAGCAGCCAAAGAGGGGGGGCCTTTAACTATGGCTACACCTTC,CASSQRGGAFNYGYTF
TRBD1,15,.,TRBJ1-1,TRBV27,TGTGCCAGCAGTTTAGGGGCAGGGGGGAACACTGAAGCTTTCTTT,CASSLGAGGNTEAFF
.,16,.,TRBJ2-1,TRBV18,TGTGCCAGCTCACCGGTTCGGGACACCTTTTACAATGAGCAGTTCTTC,CASSPVRDTFYNEQFF
.,14,.,TRBJ1-6,TRBV27,TGTGCCAGCAGTTTCCAGGGGTATAATTCACCCCTCCACTTT,CASSFQGYNSPLHF
.,15,.,TRBJ1-6,TRBV30,TGTGCCTGGGCCACAGATTTCCGTCGTAATTCACCCCTCCACTTT,CAWATDFRRNSPLHF
.,13,.,TRBJ1-5,TRBV7-2,TGTGCCAGCAAACAGGCGCTCAATCAGCCCCAGCATTTT,CASKQALNQPQHF
.,14,.,TRBJ1-5,TRBV28,TGTGCCAGCAGCCAACAGGGAGGCAATCAGCCCCAGCATTTT,CASSQQGGNQPQHF
.,15,.,TRBJ1-1,TRBV19,TGTGCCAGTAGCCCATCGGACAGTTCCAACACTGAAGCTTTCTTT,CASSPSDSSNTEAFF
TRBD1,12,.,TRBJ2-1,TRBV12-3/TRBV12-4,TGTGCCAGCAGTCCACGGGACAGGGGTAGATTCTTC,CASSPRDRGRFF
.,13,few,TRBJ2-7,TRBV21-1,TGTGCCAGCAGGGGGAGCCGGGGGAACGAGCAGTACTTC,CASRGSRGNEQYF
.,15,.,TRBJ2-6,TRBV28,TGTGCCAGCAGCTCCACACAGGGGGGGACCAACGTCCTGACTTTC,CASSSTQGGTNVLTF
.,16,.,TRBJ1-5,TRBV2,TGTGCCAGCAGCCGCAGAAACAGGGCAGGGAATCAGCCCCAGCATTTT,CASSRRNRAGNQPQHF
.,15,.,TRBJ2-7,TRBV6-5,TGTGCCAGCAGTTACAATACAGGGTTTTCCTACGAGCAGTACTTC,CASSYNTGFSYEQYF
.,15,.,TRBJ1-3,TRBV18,TGTGCCAGCTCAGGGGACGGGGGCTCTGGAAACACCATATATTTT,CASSGDGGSGNTIYF
TRBD1,14,.,TRBJ2-7,TRBV7-2,TGTGCCAGCAGCTTACGGACAGGGTGGTACGAGCAGTACTTC,CASSLRTGWYEQYF
.,17,once,TRBJ2-1,TRBV7-9,TGTGCCAGCAGCTTAGCGTCCCTAGCGCCACACGGGGATGAGCAGTTCTTC,CASSLASLAPHGDEQFF
.,12,.,TRBJ1-2,TRBV5-1,TGCGCCAGCAGCTTGGACAGGTATGGCTACACCTTC,CASSLDRYGYTF
.,13,.,TRBJ1-1,TRBV7-7,TGTGCCAGCAGCTTAGCGGAAGGGGCTGAAGCTTTCTTT,CASSLAEGAEAFF
TRBD2,17,.,TRBJ2-3,TRBV14,TGTGCCAGCAGCCCCCCCCTTAGGCGGGAGGGTACAGATACGCAGTATTTT,CASSPPLRREGTDTQYF
.,15,.,TRBJ1-6,TRBV2,TGTGCCAGCAGGGGCTCAAGACAGCCTAATTCACCCCTCCACTTT,CASRGSRQPNSPLHF
TRBD2,17,.,TRBJ2-3,TRBV27,TGTGCCAGCAGTTCAGAAAGACTAGCGGGAGGCACAGATACGCAGTATTTT,CASSSERLAGGTDTQYF
.,14,.,TRBJ1-2,TRBV4-3,TGCGCCAGCAGCCAAGTAAGGAGGGACGCTGGCTACACCTTC,CASSQVRRDAGYTF
.,16,.,TRBJ2-7,TRBV19,TGTGCCAGTAGTATGAGGTGGAGTTCCGGCTCCTACGAGCAGTACTTC,CASSMRWSSGSYEQYF
.,15,.,TRBJ2-3,TRBV7-2,TGTGCCAGCAGCTTAGTTGCGCGCAGCACAGATACGCAGTATTTT,CASSLVARSTDTQYF
.,14,.,TRBJ2-4,TRBV19,TGTGCCAGTAGACTACAGGGTACCAAAAACATTCAGTACTTC,CASRLQGTKNIQYF
TRBD1,14,few,TRBJ2-1,TRBV28,TGTGCCAGCAGTCGGACAGGGTCCTACAATGAGCAGTTCTTC,CASSRTGSYNEQFF
TRBD1,16,.,TRBJ2-3,TRBV4-1,TGCGCCAGCAGCCAAGACCCCAGGGGGCTGTCAGATACGCAGTATTTT,CASSQDPRGLSDTQYF
.,13,few,TRBJ1-2,TRBV2,TGTGCCAGCTCGCCGGGAGAACGTATAGGCTACACCTTC,CASSPGERIGYTF
.,16,.,TRBJ1-3,TRBV5-1,TGCGCCAGCAGCTTGAGGGGGGGATTCGGAGGAAACACCATATATTTT,CASSLRGGFGGNTIYF
.,17,once,TRBJ2-7,TRBV5-5,TGTGCCAGCAGCTTGTTGTCGGGAGCAACAGGGGCGGCCGAGCAGTACTTC,CASSLLSGATGAAEQYF
.,13,.,TRBJ2-5,TRBV9,TGTGCCAGCAGCGTACGGGGTGTGGAGACCCAGTACTTC,CASSVRGVETQYF
TRBD1,16,.,TRBJ1-5,TRBV27,TGTGCCAGCAGTTCGGGTTCGGCCAGGGGGCAGCAGCCCCAGCATTTT,CASSSGSARGQQPQHF
.,12,few,TRBJ2-7,TRBV12-3/TRBV12-4,TGTGCCAGCAGTTCGTTCAGAGGCGAGCAGTACTTC,CASSSFRGEQYF
TRBD2,14,.,TRBJ2-7,TRBV10-1,TGCGCCAGCAGTGACGGCGGGAGGGCCTACGAGCAGTACTTC,CASSDGGRAYEQYF
TRBD2,18,once,TRBJ2-1,TRBV28,TGTGCCAGCAGCCTTAGGGGATTAGCGCGGGGGGGGTACAATGAGCAGTTCTTC,CASSLRGLARGGYNEQFF
.,15,.,TRBJ2-1,TRBV27,TGTGCCAGCAGTTTGAAGGCTAGCGGAGGGGGTGAGCAGTTCTTC,CASSLKASGGGEQFF
.,14,.,TRBJ1-2,TRBV4-3,TGCGCCAGCAGCCAAGACAGGATGATTTATGGCTACACCTTC,CASSQDRMIYGYTF
.,14,.,TRBJ2-2,TRBV6-5,TGTGCCAGCAGGTCAGGAGGGCCAGGCGGGGAGCTGTTTTTT,CASRSGGPGGELFF
.,14,.,TRBJ2-2,TRBV5-1,TGCGCCAGCAGCTTGGCCGTAGGGGTCGGGGAGCTGTTTTTT,CASSLAVGVGELFF
TRBD2,16,.,TRBJ2-5,TRBV5-6,TGTGCCAGCAGCTTGTTTTCTAGCGGGAGAGGTGAGACCCAGTACTTC,CASSLFSSGRGETQYF
.,13,.,TRBJ1-2,TRBV29-1,TGCAGCGTTGAACCAGGGGCGAACTATGGCTACACCTTC,CSVEPGANYGYTF
.,14,.,TRBJ2-3,TRBV10-3,TGTGCCATCAGTGATGGCGGGAGCACAGATACGCAGTATTTT,CAISDGGSTDTQYF
.,14,.,TRBJ1-3,TRBV30,TGTGCCTGGAGTGGCGGACACTCTGGAAACACCATATATTTT,CAWSGGHSGNTIYF